This T cell receptor beta chain is from a study of T cell responses to AZD1222 COVID-19 vaccine. Study results and limitations: Variant regions that are unmutated are reportedly the target of nearly half of spike-specific TCRs. Across spike, vaccine-associated CD4 TCRs were found, dominant at 160-218 and 743-854. When two AZD1222 doses had been given, Spike-specific TCR breadth and depth rose. The sample set comprised mostly white British donors with more females, and clonal diversity was possibly underestimated.

Germline V lookup: CDR1 KGHSH, CDR2 LQKENI. This CDR3 has 13 residues. The V and J ends lost 6 bases and 7 bases respectively, with 12 bases between them. Note on this clone: Its specificity is unknown.

The data were produced by immunoSEQ multiplex PCR, yet TCRdb's version contains in-frame clones alone and is incomplete. The sample carries 150,000 to 200,000 clones, approximately 94% recorded once. The sequence came from an adult who received the MenACWY meningococcal vaccine as a control. This specimen consisted of peripheral blood, obtained 28 days after the second dose of the MenACWY control vaccine. The gene calls are TRBV18 and TRBJ2-2; D is unclear. The CDR3 coding sequence is TGTGCCAGCTCCCTCGACCACGGCGGGGAGCTGTTTTTT. It codes for CASSLDHGGELFF.